The 11 T cell receptor beta chains below come from one sample, sequenced in a study of Tregs in tolerant kidney transplant recipients. CFSE-labeled recipient PBMCs were cultured less than seven days with irradiated graft donor PBMCs, then FACS-sorted. The assay was immunoSEQ multiplex PCR, and TCRdb's table has in-frame clones only and misses some. This listing includes around 2,600 clones. Their cognate antigens are unknown. The sequencing here drew on CD8+ T cells from blood cultured with allogeneic cells, taken before the transplant. The source of these receptors is a human patient who received a combined kidney and bone marrow transplant.

With respect to this clone: Sequencing ends 3 residues short of the CDR3 end; the germline J gene provides the rest. The chain couples TRBV4-1 to TRBJ1-2; 10 bases line up with TRBD1. In germline, CDR1 is MGHRA, CDR2 YSYEKL. The CDR3 runs to 16 residues. CDR3 DNA, as far as it was read: TGCGCCAGCAGCCAAGAGGCGGACAGGGGGTTTTGGGGC. Protein product: CASSQEADRGFWG. The CDR3 in full is CASSQEADRGFWGYTF.

This clone shows up as medium-sized by frequency. The read halts 3 residues ahead of the CDR3 end, with the missing end drawn from the germline J gene. This chain uses TRBV11-2 with TRBJ1-1; 7 nucleotides agree with TRBD1. Germline V CDR1 and CDR2: SGHAT, FQNNGV. The CDR3 totals 14 residues. The CDR3 loop is CASSFTLQGSEAFF. Partial CDR3 DNA: TGTGCCAGCAGCTTTACCTTACAGGGGAGTGAG.

This clone is medium-sized by frequency. The sequence runs out 3 residues before the end of the CDR3; the remainder is reconstructed from the germline J gene. The chain is built from TRBV7-6 and TRBJ2-7, with a weak D call TRBD1 (7 bases). V was cut by 1 base and J by 3 bases, with 13 bases left in between. The CDR3 totals 15 residues. From germline, CDR1 is SGHVS and CDR2 FNYEAQ. The DNA read from the CDR3 is TGTGCCAGCAGCTTAGAGGGCAGGGGGGACTACGAG. Its translation is CASSLEGRGDYE. The complete CDR3 protein is CASSLEGRGDYEQYF.

A word on this clone: The read terminates 3 residues ahead of where the CDR3 ends, so the germline J gene completes it. The J gene is TRBJ2-7, the V gene TRBV2, with 7 bases fitting TRBD1. CDR3 length: 15 amino acids. Germline-derived CDR1 and CDR2 are SNHLY and FYNNEI. V was pared by 1 base and J by 3 bases, with 6 bases of the junction left unmatched. The CDR3 sequence: CASSEGGQLLYEQYF. CDR3 bases read: TGTGCCAGCAGTGAAGGGGGACAGCTCCTCTACGAG.

A remark on this clone: The CDR3 end is not reached by the read, which stops 3 residues before it; the germline J gene fills it in. V usage is TRBV7-6 and J usage is TRBJ1-5; the D gene is possibly TRBD1 (5 bases). The CDR3 totals 15 residues. Germline CDR1 is SGHVS and CDR2 is FNYEAQ. V was cut by 5 bases and J by 0 bases, with 11 bases left in between. The sequenced part of the CDR3 DNA is TGTGCCAGCAGCCCGGGGGGGTATAGCAATCAGCCC. Translated: CASSPGGYSNQP. The entire CDR3 is CASSPGGYSNQPQHF. Using reference TRBV7-6 and TRBJ1-5 for the parts outside the CDR3, the full variable domain is GAGVSQSPRYKVTKRGQDVALRCDPISGHVSLYWYRQALGQGPEFLTYFNYEAQQDKSGLPNDRFSAERPEGSISTLTIQRTEQRDSAMYRCASSPGGYSNQPQHFGDGTRLSIL.

Concerning this clone: Coverage ceases 3 residues before the CDR3 finishes, and the germline J gene fills in the end. The chain recombines TRBV2 with TRBJ1-2; 8 bases line up with TRBD1. The CDR3 contains 15 residues. V lost 8 bases and J lost 4; bases outside the gene matches: 12. Per germline, CDR1 SNHLY and CDR2 FYNNEI. The CDR3 bases that were read are TGTGCCAGCGGACAGGGTGGGTCCCTTATCTATGGC. Translated, it gives CASGQGGSLIYG. The entire CDR3 protein reads CASGQGGSLIYGYTF.

Notes on this clone: The CDR3 goes on 3 residues after the read ends, and that part is filled in from the germline J gene. V gene TRBV6-1 combines with J gene TRBJ1-5; possible D gene TRBD1, 5 bases. Trimming shortened V by 2 bases and J by 1 base, and 9 bases separated the two germline ends. The CDR3 is 15 amino acids. The germline gives CDR1 MNHNS, CDR2 SASEGT. CDR3 bases read: TGTGCCAGCAGTGAAATTTCAGGGAGCAATCAGCCC. Protein: CASSEISGSNQP. The full CDR3 reads CASSEISGSNQPQHF.

This clone ranks as large (0.1 to 1%) in terms of frequency. The CDR3 extends 3 residues past the end of the read, so its final part is completed from the germline J gene. The chain has TRBV5-4 and TRBJ1-1; D gene unclear. CDR1 and CDR2 from the germline V gene are SGHNT and YYREEE (reference sequence). V lost 0 bases and J lost 3, with 3 bases in between. This CDR3 region has 12 residues. The CDR3: CASSLAYTEAFF. The part of the CDR3 DNA that was read is TGTGCCAGCAGCTTGGCTTACACTGAA.

As regards this clone: The CDR3 is cut off 3 residues early in the read; its end comes from the germline J gene. The chain joins TRBV5-1 to TRBJ2-7; TRBD1 matches at 9 bases. CDR1 is SGHRS and CDR2 is YFSETQ in the germline V gene. There are 17 residues in the CDR3. The V gene end was trimmed by 2 bases and the J gene end by 5 bases; junction bases not matched to a gene: 14. Incomplete CDR3 DNA: TGCGCCAGCAGCTTCCGGGACAGGGACTATTCGGGCGACGAG. Translated, it gives CASSFRDRDYSGDE. The whole CDR3 sequence is CASSFRDRDYSGDEQYF.

About this clone itself: The read ends 3 residues before the CDR3 terminus; that terminus is restored from the germline J gene. The chain combines TRBV12-3 or TRBV12-4 with TRBJ2-5; 13 bases are a match to TRBD2. V lost 6 bases, J lost 0 bases, and 7 bases stayed unmatched. The CDR3 loop spans 17 amino acids. The CDR3 is CASSLGLAGVYQETQYF. The DNA read from the CDR3 is TGTGCCAGCAGCCTTGGACTAGCGGGAGTATACCAAGAGACC.

As regards this clone: The read finishes 3 residues shy of the CDR3 end, and the germline J gene is used to complete it. The chain employs TRBV30 and TRBJ2-5; TRBD1 matches at 8 bases. After removal of 8 bases from V and 5 bases from J, the junction contained 7 bases not matched to a gene. CDR1 is GTSNPN and CDR2 is SVGIG in the germline V gene (reference sequence). The CDR3 extends over 12 amino acids. The CDR3 protein is CALRTGHETQYF. The CDR3 DNA, read in part, is TGTGCCCTCAGGACAGGGCATGAGACC.